The clone carrying this T cell receptor (beta chain) was detected a few times. The repertoire was sequenced with immunoSEQ multiplex PCR; TCRdb's copy has only in-frame clones and lacks some. Of fewer than 25,000 clones listed, 50% to 65% are singletons. Trimming shortened V by 4 bases and J by 6 bases, and 13 bases separated the two germline ends. CDR3 size: 14 residues. In germline, CDR1 is MGHRA, CDR2 YSYEKL. The data were taken from a study of graft-versus-host responses after intestinal transplantation. General study findings and limits: Some patients had graft-donor T cell macrochimerism. In their allografts, the ratios of graft-versus-host to host-versus-graft T cell clones were high. GvH clonotypes were identified within recipient marrow, with a subset emerging first in ileum or blood.

The clonotype originates from a human patient who received an intestinal transplant. The chain carries TRBV4-1 and TRBJ1-5; D is possibly TRBD1 (5 bases). This sample comprised alloreactive CD4+ T cells from a mixed lymphocyte reaction culture, obtained before intestinal transplant. Subset reported: CFSE-low proliferating T cells sorted from roughly 6-day pre-transplant mixed lymphocyte reaction (GvH or HvG direction). The CDR3 loop is CASSPVGGSQPQHF. In nucleotides, the CDR3 is TGCGCCAGCAGCCCGGTCGGGGGGAGTCAGCCCCAGCATTTT.